These T cell receptor beta chains were read from a single sample in a study of T cell repertoires in cytomegalovirus infection. Each CDR3 protein gets one entry after TCRdb re-called the reads with MiXCR. The data hold hundreds of thousands of distinct CDR3 sequences, with 24% observed a single time. Sample: CD8+ T cells from PBMCs. The origin of the receptors is a human donor in good health (CMV status not recorded). Some clones in this sample may be carry-over from other donors' samples. CDR3s include the opening cysteine and the closing phenylalanine or tryptophan. D genes are given only for firm matches. For some rows the clone size is stated as once, few or many, or as a class when expanded; others skip it.

V	J	D	size	CDR3	DNA
TRBV14	TRBJ1-2	NA	NA	CASSALLYGYTF	TGTGCCAGCAGCGCTCTCCTCTATGGCTACACCTTC
TRBV6-2/TRBV6-3	TRBJ2-7	NA	few	CASSYSNYEQYF	TGTGCCAGCAGTTACTCGAACTACGAGCAGTACTTC
TRBV6-5	TRBJ1-1	NA	few	CASSYSVGQPNTEAFF	TGTGCCAGCAGTTACTCTGTGGGACAACCAAACACTGAAGCTTTCTTT
TRBV5-6	TRBJ2-1	TRBD2	NA	CASSKLAGSYNEQFF	TGTGCCAGCAGCAAACTAGCGGGGTCCTACAATGAGCAGTTCTTC
TRBV7-4	TRBJ1-4	TRBD1	once	CASSLMGQSEKLFF	TGTGCCAGCAGCTTAATGGGACAGAGCGAAAAACTGTTTTTT
TRBV27	TRBJ2-1	TRBD2	NA	CAGRAGGSYNEQFF	TGTGCCGGAAGAGCGGGGGGTTCCTACAATGAGCAGTTCTTC
TRBV20-1	TRBJ2-1	TRBD2	NA	CSAVLAGASLPYNEQFF	TGCAGTGCCGTACTAGCGGGGGCCTCCCTCCCCTACAATGAGCAGTTCTTC
TRBV29-1	TRBJ2-2	NA	few	CSVDRSMDGELFF	TGCAGCGTTGACCGCAGCATGGACGGGGAGCTGTTTTTT
TRBV6-5	TRBJ1-1	NA	few	CASSYSGVVAFF	TGTGCCAGCAGTTACTCGGGCGTGGTGGCTTTCTTT
TRBV9	TRBJ2-1	NA	NA	CASSVVSGSYNEQFF	TGTGCCAGCAGCGTAGTAAGCGGGTCTTACAATGAGCAGTTCTTC
TRBV28	TRBJ2-3	NA	NA	CASRFGVPRGGRGTDTQYF	TGTGCCAGCAGATTTGGGGTGCCTCGTGGGGGCAGGGGCACAGATACGCAGTATTTT
TRBV7-9	TRBJ1-1	NA	few	CASSLGQGYDEAFF	TGTGCCAGCAGCTTAGGTCAGGGATATGATGAAGCTTTCTTT
TRBV7-2	TRBJ1-5	NA	many	CASSLGGLNSNQPQHF	TGTGCCAGCAGCTTAGGGGGCCTAAATAGCAATCAGCCCCAGCATTTT
TRBV12-3/TRBV12-4	TRBJ1-4	NA	many	CASSFPVSEKLFF	TGTGCCAGCAGTTTTCCGGTCTCCGAAAAACTGTTTTTT
TRBV29-1	TRBJ2-2	NA	NA	CSVETRAPGELFF	TGCAGCGTTGAAACACGGGCTCCCGGGGAGCTGTTTTTT
TRBV7-9	TRBJ2-7	NA	many	CASSLRAGSTYEQYF	TGTGCCAGCAGCTTAAGGGCAGGTTCTACTTACGAGCAGTACTTC
TRBV7-9	TRBJ2-4	NA	NA	CASSSPSTAIAKNIQYF	TGTGCCAGCAGCTCCCCGAGCACAGCTATAGCCAAAAACATTCAGTACTTC
TRBV2	TRBJ2-1	NA	few	CASRLLESNEQFF	TGTGCCAGCAGATTACTGGAATCGAATGAGCAGTTCTTC
TRBV27	TRBJ1-1	NA	many	CASKEGSEYTEAFF	TGTGCCAGCAAGGAAGGCTCCGAGTACACTGAAGCTTTCTTT
TRBV4-2	TRBJ2-3	NA	NA	CASSHLPRNSGTDTQYF	TGTGCCAGCAGCCACCTACCGAGGAATTCGGGCACAGATACGCAGTATTTT
TRBV28	TRBJ1-5	NA	few	CASSFPREYQPQHF	TGTGCCAGCAGTTTCCCCAGGGAGTATCAGCCCCAGCATTTT
TRBV7-9	TRBJ2-7	NA	many	CASSLSHEQYF	TGTGCCAGCAGCTTATCCCACGAGCAGTACTTC
TRBV7-6	TRBJ2-1	NA	NA	CASSPDASSYNEQFF	TGTGCCAGCAGTCCAGACGCGAGCTCCTACAATGAGCAGTTCTTC
TRBV6-1	TRBJ1-5	NA	few	CASSENTRYSNQPQHF	TGTGCCAGCAGCGAAAATACACGGTATAGCAATCAGCCCCAGCATTTT
TRBV2	TRBJ2-1	TRBD2	many	CASSPPGGARYEQFF	TGTGCCAGCAGTCCCCCCGGGGGGGCGAGGTATGAGCAGTTCTTC
TRBV10-3	TRBJ1-5	NA	NA	CAISDGGSLNQPQHF	TGTGCCATCAGTGATGGGGGCAGCCTCAATCAGCCCCAGCATTTT
TRBV20-1	TRBJ1-6	TRBD1	NA	CSAPGGAGDSPLHF	TGCAGTGCTCCAGGGGGCGCCGGGGATTCACCCCTCCACTTT
TRBV20-1	TRBJ1-3	TRBD1	many	CSAPGQGGGNTIYF	TGCAGTGCCCCGGGACAGGGAGGTGGAAACACCATATATTTT
TRBV29-1	TRBJ2-3	TRBD2	NA	CSVGGLRLAGGRVSDTQYF	TGCAGCGTTGGGGGGCTTCGACTAGCGGGGGGGCGGGTGTCAGATACGCAGTATTTT
TRBV2	TRBJ1-6	NA	NA	CASSRTLYSYNSPLHF	TGTGCCAGCAGTCGGACCCTCTACTCCTATAATTCACCCCTCCACTTT
TRBV28	TRBJ2-3	NA	few	CASSFSSGDHTDTQYF	TGTGCCAGCAGTTTCAGTTCTGGGGACCACACAGATACGCAGTATTTT
TRBV5-6	TRBJ2-1	TRBD1	NA	CASRSGTGYNEQFF	TGTGCCAGCAGGTCCGGGACAGGGTACAATGAGCAGTTCTTC
TRBV28	TRBJ2-7	TRBD1	many	CASSLRGQTEQYF	TGTGCCAGCAGTTTAAGGGGACAGACCGAGCAGTACTTC
TRBV7-2	TRBJ2-1	TRBD2	NA	CASSGGGGGGNEQFF	TGTGCCAGCAGCGGGGGGGGGGGGGGGGGCAATGAGCAGTTCTTC
TRBV2	TRBJ2-5	NA	few	CASSEAIPRWYQETQYF	TGTGCCAGCAGTGAAGCCATCCCCCGCTGGTACCAAGAGACCCAGTACTTC
TRBV20-1	TRBJ1-2	NA	many	CSPGGYTF	TGTAGTCCCGGTGGCTACACCTTC
TRBV12-3/TRBV12-4	TRBJ2-2	NA	few	CASTPVGNTGELFF	TGTGCCAGCACCCCAGTCGGGAACACCGGGGAGCTGTTTTTT
TRBV20-1	TRBJ1-2	NA	few	CSARDIYYGYTF	TGCAGTGCCAGGGACATATACTATGGCTACACCTTC
TRBV28	TRBJ1-5	NA	NA	CVSTRGARSNQPQHF	TGTGTCAGCACCCGAGGGGCAAGGAGCAATCAGCCCCAGCATTTT
TRBV6-2/TRBV6-3	TRBJ2-3	TRBD2	few	CASSYSSGSTDTQYF	TGTGCCAGCAGTTATTCTAGCGGGAGCACAGATACGCAGTATTTT